These 5 T cell receptor beta chains share one sample of origin, sequenced in a study of blood T cell repertoires in COVID-19. Profiling relied on immunoSEQ multiplex PCR, and the TCRdb table lists in-frame clones only, not all of them. The profile shows approximately 150,000 clones, roughly 80% of them singletons. Material: PBMCs or T cells enriched from blood (not recorded which). These receptors all stem from a middle-aged woman with acute COVID-19.

V and J are TRBV5-1 and TRBJ1-1, with TRBD1 matching over 7 bases. After removal of 4 bases from V and 1 base from J, the junction contained 7 bases not matched to a gene. There are 15 residues in the CDR3. Germline CDR1 and CDR2: SGHRS and YFSETQ. The CDR3 sequence is CASSRPGQTNTEAFF. Written as DNA, the CDR3 is TGCGCCAGCAGCCGGCCGGGACAGACGAACACTGAAGCTTTCTTT.

The chain employs TRBV7-3 and TRBJ2-1, with TRBD1 matching 12 bases. The J segment lost 8 bases and the V segment lost 0 bases, leaving 5 bases of the junction unmatched. CDR3 length: 16 residues. Germline-derived CDR1 and CDR2 are SGHTA and FQGTGA. The CDR3 region is CASSLTGTGGTYEQFF. The DNA for the CDR3 is TGTGCCAGCAGCTTAACTGGGACAGGGGGCACCTATGAGCAGTTCTTC.

This chain joins TRBV6-5 and TRBJ1-2; 8 bases line up with TRBD1. Germline loops: CDR1 MNHEY, CDR2 SVGAGI. After removal of 5 bases from V and 4 bases from J, the junction contained 6 bases not matched to a gene. The CDR3 contains 14 residues. The CDR3 DNA sequence: TGTGCCAGCAGTCAAACAGGGGGGGGCTATGGCTACACCTTC. It is translated as CASSQTGGGYGYTF.

The chain employs TRBV5-4 and TRBJ2-3, with TRBD1 identical over 7 bases. Germline V lookup: CDR1 SGHNT, CDR2 YYREEE (reference sequence). Trimming cost V 5 bases and J 0 bases; bases outside gene matches: 6. The CDR3 spans 15 residues. The CDR3 is CASSPGTASTDTQYF. CDR3 in DNA: TGTGCCAGCAGTCCCGGGACAGCCAGCACAGATACGCAGTATTTT.

The chain joins TRBV29-1 to TRBJ1-2, with TRBD1 matching over 8 bases. Trimming cost V 3 bases and J 7 bases; bases outside gene matches: 13. The CDR3 is 15 amino acids. In germline, CDR1 is SQVTM, CDR2 ANQGSEA. Here the CDR3 reads CSVEGVDRGKSGYTF. CDR3 nucleotides: TGCAGCGTTGAGGGGGTCGACAGGGGAAAATCTGGCTACACCTTC.